The 6 T cell receptor beta chains presented below share a single source sample, sequenced in a study of response to subunit inactivated influenza vaccine. Via MiXCR, TCRdb re-called the RT-PCR reads, giving one row per CDR3 protein. The sample carries roughly 500,000 distinct CDR3 sequences, about 25% recorded once. The source was CD4+ T cells sorted from PBMCs, collected 4 to 6 days after vaccination. These receptors all come from a man over 45 who received an inactivated influenza vaccine.

The rearrangement links TRBV15 to TRBJ1-1; the D gene is possibly TRBD1 (6 bases). The CDR3 runs 14 residues. Germline V lookup: CDR1 LNHNV, CDR2 YYDKDF (reference sequence). V lost 4 bases and J lost 7, with 16 bases in between. This CDR3 is CATSKGGSLGEAFF. As DNA, the CDR3 is TGTGCCACCAGCAAGGGGGGCAGCCTGGGTGAAGCTTTCTTT.

The chain joins TRBV7-8 to TRBJ2-2, with 12 positions matching TRBD2. The CDR3 runs to 17 residues. Unmatched junction bases numbered 8, after V lost 5 bases and J lost 4 bases. The germline V gene encodes CDR1 SGHVS and CDR2 FQNEAQ. The CDR3 loop reads CASSTRLAGVFTGELFF. The CDR3 DNA reads as TGTGCCAGCAGCACGCGACTAGCGGGGGTCTTCACCGGGGAGCTGTTTTTT. The variable domain in full, with the rest retrieved from reference TRBV7-8 and TRBJ2-2, is GAGVSQSPRYKVAKRGQDVALRCDPISGHVSLFWYQQALGQGPEFLTYFQNEAQLDKSGLPSDRFFAERPEGSVSTLKIQRTQQEDSAVYLCASSTRLAGVFTGELFFGEGSRLTVL.

The rearrangement links TRBV11-2 to TRBJ1-1; no firm D call. This CDR3 region has 14 residues. Per germline, CDR1 SGHAT and CDR2 FQNNGV. Deletions cut 4 bases from V and 5 bases from J, with 14 bases between. DNA of the CDR3: TGTGCCAGCAGCTCTTCGCCCGGGGTAACTGAAGCTTTCTTT. Translated: CASSSSPGVTEAFF.

This chain links TRBV6-1 with TRBJ1-5; D not certain. The CDR3 is 15 residues long. The V end lost 4 bases, the J end lost 0 bases, and 10 bases lay between the germline ends. CDR1 and CDR2 (germline): MNHNS, SASEGT. CDR3 amino acids: CASSGTGFSNQPQHF. The CDR3 region has the DNA TGTGCCAGCAGTGGGACGGGATTTAGCAATCAGCCCCAGCATTTT.

This clonotype was observed a handful of times. The V and J genes are TRBV12-3 or TRBV12-4 and TRBJ2-1, with 9 bases aligning to TRBD1. V lost 11 bases to trimming and J lost 7 bases; unmatched junction nucleotides: 24. CDR3 size: 18 residues. CDR3 in DNA: TGTGCCTTCAGTTTAGCGAAAATCTGGGACAGGGAATTGAATGAGCAGTTCTTC. Protein: CAFSLAKIWDRELNEQFF.

This clonotype was counted between two and nine times. This chain links TRBV24-1 with TRBJ2-2; 7 nucleotides line up with TRBD2. J gave up 2 bases and V 9 bases, and 2 bases lay outside the gene matches. The CDR3 covers 13 residues. CDR1 is KGHDR, CDR2 SFDVKD, per germline. The DNA of the CDR3 is TGTGCCACCGGACTAGGAAACACCGGGGAGCTGTTTTTT. It translates to CATGLGNTGELFF.